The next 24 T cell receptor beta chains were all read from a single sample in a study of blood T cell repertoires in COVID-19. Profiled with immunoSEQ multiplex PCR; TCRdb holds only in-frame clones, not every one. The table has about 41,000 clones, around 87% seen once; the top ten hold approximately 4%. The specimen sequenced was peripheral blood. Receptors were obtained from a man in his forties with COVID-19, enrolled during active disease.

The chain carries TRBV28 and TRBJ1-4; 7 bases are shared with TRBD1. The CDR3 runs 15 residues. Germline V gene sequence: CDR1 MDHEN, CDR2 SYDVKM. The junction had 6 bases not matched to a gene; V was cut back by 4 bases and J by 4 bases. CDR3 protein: CASSSPGTVNEKLFF. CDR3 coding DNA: TGTGCCAGCAGTTCCCCCGGGACAGTTAATGAAAAACTGTTTTTT. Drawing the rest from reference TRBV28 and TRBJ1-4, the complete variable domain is DVKVTQSSRYLVKRTGEKVFLECVQDMDHENMFWYRQDPGLGLRLIYFSYDVKMKEKGDIPEGYSVSREKKERFSLILESASTNQTSMYLCASSSPGTVNEKLFFGSGTQLSVL.

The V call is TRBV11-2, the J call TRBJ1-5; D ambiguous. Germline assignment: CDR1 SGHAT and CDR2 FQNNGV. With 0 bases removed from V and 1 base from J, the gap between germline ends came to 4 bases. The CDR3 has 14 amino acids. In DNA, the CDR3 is TGTGCCAGCAGCTTAGACAGAAGCAATCAGCCCCAGCATTTT. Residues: CASSLDRSNQPQHF.

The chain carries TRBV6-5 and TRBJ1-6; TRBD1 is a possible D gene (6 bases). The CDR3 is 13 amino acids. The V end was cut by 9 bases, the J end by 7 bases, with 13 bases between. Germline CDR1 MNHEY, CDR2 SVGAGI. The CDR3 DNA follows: TGTGCCAGTACGGGTACAGGGAATTCACCCCTCCACTTT. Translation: CASTGTGNSPLHF.

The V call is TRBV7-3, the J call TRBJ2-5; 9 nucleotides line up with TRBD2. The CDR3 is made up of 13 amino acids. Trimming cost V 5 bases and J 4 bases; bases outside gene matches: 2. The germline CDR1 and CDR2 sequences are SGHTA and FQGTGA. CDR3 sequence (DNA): TGTGCCAGCAGCCCGACTAGCGGAGAGACCCAGTACTTC. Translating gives CASSPTSGETQYF.

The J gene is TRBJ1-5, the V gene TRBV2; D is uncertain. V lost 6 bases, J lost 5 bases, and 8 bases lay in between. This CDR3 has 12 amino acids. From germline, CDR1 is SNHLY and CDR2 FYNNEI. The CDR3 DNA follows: TGTGCCAGCAGCCAGGCTTATCAGCCCCAGCATTTT. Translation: CASSQAYQPQHF.

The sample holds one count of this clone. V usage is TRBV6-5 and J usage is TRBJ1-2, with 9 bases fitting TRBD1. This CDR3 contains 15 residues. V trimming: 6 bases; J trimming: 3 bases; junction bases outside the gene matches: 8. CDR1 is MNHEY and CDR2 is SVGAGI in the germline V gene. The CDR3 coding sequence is TGTGCCAGCAGACTAATCCGGGACAGGGACTATGGCTACACCTTC. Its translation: CASRLIRDRDYGYTF.

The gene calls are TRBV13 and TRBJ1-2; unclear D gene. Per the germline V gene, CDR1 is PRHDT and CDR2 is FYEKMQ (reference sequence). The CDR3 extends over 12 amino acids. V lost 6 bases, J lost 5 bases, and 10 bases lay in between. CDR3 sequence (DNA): TGTGCCAGCAGTGGCCAGGCGTATGGCTACACCTTC. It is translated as CASSGQAYGYTF.

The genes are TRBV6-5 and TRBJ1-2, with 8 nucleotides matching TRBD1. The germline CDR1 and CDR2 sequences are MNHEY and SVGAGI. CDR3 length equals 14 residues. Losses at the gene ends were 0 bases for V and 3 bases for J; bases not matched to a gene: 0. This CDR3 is CASSYSGQDYGYTF. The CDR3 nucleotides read TGTGCCAGCAGTTACTCGGGACAGGACTATGGCTACACCTTC.

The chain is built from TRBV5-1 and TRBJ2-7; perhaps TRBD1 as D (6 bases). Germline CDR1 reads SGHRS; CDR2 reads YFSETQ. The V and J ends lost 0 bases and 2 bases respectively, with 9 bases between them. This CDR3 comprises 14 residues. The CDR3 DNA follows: TGCGCCAGCAGCTTGGGGACAGTGACCTACGAGCAGTACTTC. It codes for CASSLGTVTYEQYF. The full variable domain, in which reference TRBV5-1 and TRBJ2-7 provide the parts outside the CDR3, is KAGVTQTPRYLIKTRGQQVTLSCSPISGHRSVSWYQQTPGQGLQFLFEYFSETQRNKGNFPGRFSGRQFSNSRSEMNVSTLELGDSALYLCASSLGTVTYEQYFGPGTRLTVT.

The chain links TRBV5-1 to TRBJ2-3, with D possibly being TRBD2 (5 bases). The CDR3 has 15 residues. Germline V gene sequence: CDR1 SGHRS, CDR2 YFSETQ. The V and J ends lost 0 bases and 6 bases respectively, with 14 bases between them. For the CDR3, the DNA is TGCGCCAGCAGCTTGGTTTCGGGATCGTACGATACGCAGTATTTT. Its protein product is CASSLVSGSYDTQYF.

Here the CDR3 DNA reads TGTGCCAGCAGCTTATCGGTATTTAGCACAGATACGCAGTATTTT. This codes for CASSLSVFSTDTQYF. The chain employs TRBV7-3 and TRBJ2-3; D ambiguous. Germline assignment: CDR1 SGHTA and CDR2 FQGTGA. This CDR3 spans 15 amino acids. V lost 2 bases and J 0 bases, leaving 9 bases between the germline ends.

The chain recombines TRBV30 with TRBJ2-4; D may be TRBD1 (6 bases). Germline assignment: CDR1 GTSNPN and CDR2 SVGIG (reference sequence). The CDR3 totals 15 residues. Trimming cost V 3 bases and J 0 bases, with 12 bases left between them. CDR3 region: CAWSGQTLAKNIQYF. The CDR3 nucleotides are TGTGCCTGGAGCGGACAGACTTTAGCCAAAAACATTCAGTACTTC. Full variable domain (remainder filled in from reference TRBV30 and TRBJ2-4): SQTIHQWPATLVQPVGSPLSLECTVEGTSNPNLYWYRQAAGRGLQLLFYSVGIGQISSEVPQNLSASRPQDRQFILSSKKLLLSDSGFYLCAWSGQTLAKNIQYFGAGTRLSVL.

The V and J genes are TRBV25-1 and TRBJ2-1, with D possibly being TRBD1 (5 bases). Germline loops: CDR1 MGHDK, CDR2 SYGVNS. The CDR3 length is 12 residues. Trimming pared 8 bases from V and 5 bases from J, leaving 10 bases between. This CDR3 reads CASLQANNEQFF. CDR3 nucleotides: TGTGCCAGCCTACAGGCTAACAATGAGCAGTTCTTC.

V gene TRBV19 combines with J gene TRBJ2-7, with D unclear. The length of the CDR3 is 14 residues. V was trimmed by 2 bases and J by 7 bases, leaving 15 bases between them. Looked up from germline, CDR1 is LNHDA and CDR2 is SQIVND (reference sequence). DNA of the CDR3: TGTGCCAGTAGTATATTAGCCCGTGAATGGGAGCAGTACTTC. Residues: CASSILAREWEQYF. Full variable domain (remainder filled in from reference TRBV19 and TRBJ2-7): DGGITQSPKYLFRKEGQNVTLSCEQNLNHDAMYWYRQDPGQGLRLIYYSQIVNDFQKGDIAEGYSVSREKKESFPLTVTSAQKNPTAFYLCASSILAREWEQYFGPGTRLTVT.

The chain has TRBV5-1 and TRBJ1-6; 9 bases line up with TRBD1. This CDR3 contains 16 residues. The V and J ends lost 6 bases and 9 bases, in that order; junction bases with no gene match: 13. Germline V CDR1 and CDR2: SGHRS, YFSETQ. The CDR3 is CASTSMGQGDGSPLHF. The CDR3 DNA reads TGCGCCAGCACCTCGATGGGACAGGGTGACGGTTCACCCCTCCACTTT.

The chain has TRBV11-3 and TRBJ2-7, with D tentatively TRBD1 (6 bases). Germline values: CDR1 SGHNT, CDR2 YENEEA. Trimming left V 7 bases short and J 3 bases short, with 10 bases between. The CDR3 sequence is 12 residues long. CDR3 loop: CASTSQGYEQYF. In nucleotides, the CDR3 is TGTGCCAGCACCTCACAGGGCTACGAGCAGTACTTC. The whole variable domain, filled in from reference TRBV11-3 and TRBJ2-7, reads EAGVVQSPRYKIIEKKQPVAFWCNPISGHNTLYWYLQNLGQGPELLIRYENEEAVDDSQLPKDRFSAERLKGVDSTLKIQPAELGDSAVYLCASTSQGYEQYFGPGTRLTVT.

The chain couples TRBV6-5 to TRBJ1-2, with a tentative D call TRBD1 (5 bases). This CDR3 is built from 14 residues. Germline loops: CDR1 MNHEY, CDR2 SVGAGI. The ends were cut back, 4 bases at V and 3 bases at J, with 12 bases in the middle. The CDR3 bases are TGTGCCAGCAGTTTTGTCGGGGGGGACTATGGCTACACCTTC. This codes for CASSFVGGDYGYTF.

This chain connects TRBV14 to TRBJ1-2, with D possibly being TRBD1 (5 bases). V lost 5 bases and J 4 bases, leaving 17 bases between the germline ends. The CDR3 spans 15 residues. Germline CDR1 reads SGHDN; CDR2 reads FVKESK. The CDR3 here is CASSEINRNLYGYTF. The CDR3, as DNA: TGTGCCAGCAGCGAAATCAACAGGAACCTCTATGGCTACACCTTC.

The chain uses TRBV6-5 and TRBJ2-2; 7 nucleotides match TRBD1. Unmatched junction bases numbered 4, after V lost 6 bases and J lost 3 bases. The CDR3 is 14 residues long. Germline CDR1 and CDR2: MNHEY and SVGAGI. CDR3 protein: CASSLQGDTGELFF. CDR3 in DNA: TGTGCCAGCAGCCTTCAGGGGGACACCGGGGAGCTGTTTTTT.

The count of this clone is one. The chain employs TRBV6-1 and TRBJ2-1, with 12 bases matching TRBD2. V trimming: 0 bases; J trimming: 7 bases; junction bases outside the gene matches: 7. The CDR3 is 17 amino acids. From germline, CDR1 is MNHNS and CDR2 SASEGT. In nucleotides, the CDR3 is TGTGCCAGCAGTGAAGCGCTTCTAGCGGGGGGGAGAAATGAGCAGTTCTTC. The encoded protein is CASSEALLAGGRNEQFF.

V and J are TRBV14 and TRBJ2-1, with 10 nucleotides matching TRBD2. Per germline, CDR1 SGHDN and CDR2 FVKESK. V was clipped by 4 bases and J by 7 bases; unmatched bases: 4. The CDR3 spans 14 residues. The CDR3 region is CASSPSGRINEQFF. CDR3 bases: TGTGCCAGCAGCCCTAGCGGGAGAATAAATGAGCAGTTCTTC.

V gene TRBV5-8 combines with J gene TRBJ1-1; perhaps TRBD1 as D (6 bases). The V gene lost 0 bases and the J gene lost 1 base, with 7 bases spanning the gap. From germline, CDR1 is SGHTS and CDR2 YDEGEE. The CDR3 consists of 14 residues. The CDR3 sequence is CASSLDRANTEAFF. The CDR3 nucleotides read TGTGCCAGCAGCTTGGACAGGGCGAACACTGAAGCTTTCTTT.

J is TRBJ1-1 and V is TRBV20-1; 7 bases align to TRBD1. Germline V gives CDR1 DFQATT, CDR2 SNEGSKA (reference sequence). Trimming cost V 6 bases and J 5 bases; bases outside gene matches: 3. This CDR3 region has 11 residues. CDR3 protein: CSASQGTEAFF. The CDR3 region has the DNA TGCAGTGCATCACAGGGGACTGAAGCTTTCTTT.

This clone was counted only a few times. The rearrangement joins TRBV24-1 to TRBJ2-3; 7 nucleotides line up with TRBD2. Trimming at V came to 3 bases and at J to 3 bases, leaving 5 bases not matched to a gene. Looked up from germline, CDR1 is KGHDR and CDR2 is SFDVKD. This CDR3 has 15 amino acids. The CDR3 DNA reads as TGTGCCACCAGTGATCGCGGGAGAGGTACAGATACGCAGTATTTT. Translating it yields CATSDRGRGTDTQYF.